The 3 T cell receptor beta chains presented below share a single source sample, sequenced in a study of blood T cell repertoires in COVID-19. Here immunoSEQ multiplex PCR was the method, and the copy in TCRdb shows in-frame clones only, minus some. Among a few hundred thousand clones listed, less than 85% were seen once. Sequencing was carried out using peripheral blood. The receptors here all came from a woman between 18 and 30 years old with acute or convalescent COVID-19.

The CDR3 nucleotides read TGTGCCTGGAGTTTATCCTATAATTCACCCCTCCACTTT. Protein: CAWSLSYNSPLHF. V gene TRBV30 combines with J gene TRBJ1-6; D uncertain. CDR1 and CDR2 from the germline V gene are GTSNPN and SVGIG (reference sequence). The ends were cut back, 2 bases at V and 1 base at J, with 3 bases in the middle. The CDR3 consists of 13 residues.

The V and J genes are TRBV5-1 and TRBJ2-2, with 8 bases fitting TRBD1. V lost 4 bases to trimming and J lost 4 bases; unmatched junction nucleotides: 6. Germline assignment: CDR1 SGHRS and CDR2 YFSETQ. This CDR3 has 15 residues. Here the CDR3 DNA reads TGCGCCAGCAGCCCACACGGACAGGGCACCGGGGAGCTGTTTTTT. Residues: CASSPHGQGTGELFF.

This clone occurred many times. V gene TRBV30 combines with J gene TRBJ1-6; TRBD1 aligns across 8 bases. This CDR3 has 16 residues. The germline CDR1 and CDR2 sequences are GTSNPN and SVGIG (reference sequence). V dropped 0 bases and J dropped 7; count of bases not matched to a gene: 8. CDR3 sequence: CAWSVPTGGDNSPLHF. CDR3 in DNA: TGTGCCTGGAGTGTACCCACAGGGGGAGACAATTCACCCCTCCACTTT. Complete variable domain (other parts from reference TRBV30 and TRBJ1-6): SQTIHQWPATLVQPVGSPLSLECTVEGTSNPNLYWYRQAAGRGLQLLFYSVGIGQISSEVPQNLSASRPQDRQFILSSKKLLLSDSGFYLCAWSVPTGGDNSPLHFGNGTRLTVT.